This T cell receptor (beta chain) was retrieved from a study of cytomegalovirus exposure and HLA in healthy donors. On the study more broadly: Membership in the Caucasian-associated ancestry cluster was found for 75% to 90% of 350 to 450 genotyped donors.

Details on this clone: Antigen unknown.

Overall study findings and caveats: TRBV6-2, TRBV6-3 and some other V segments were excluded as indistinguishable.

Researchers ran the PCR with 60 Vbeta and 13 Jbeta primers. Measured with immunoSEQ multiplex PCR; TCRdb has only the in-frame clones, and not every one. Of 150,000 to 200,000 clones detected, about 85% appear once; the ten largest clones hold about 2%. The V end was cut by 3 bases, the J end by 7 bases, with 12 bases between. CDR3 length: 13 residues. From germline, CDR1 is SGHVS and CDR2 FQNEAQ. The chain combines TRBV7-8 with TRBJ1-1; a weak D match, TRBD1 (5 bases). This sequence was found in a man younger than 35 in good health and CMV-seropositive. The sequenced sample consisted of PBMCs. The CDR3 protein is CASSLQTQGEAFF. The CDR3 nucleotides are TGTGCCAGCAGCTTGCAGACCCAGGGTGAAGCTTTCTTT. The full variable domain, completed using reference TRBV7-8 and TRBJ1-1, is GAGVSQSPRYKVAKRGQDVALRCDPISGHVSLFWYQQALGQGPEFLTYFQNEAQLDKSGLPSDRFFAERPEGSVSTLKIQRTQQEDSAVYLCASSLQTQGEAFFGQGTRLTVV.